A single sample is the source of the 26 T cell receptor beta chains below, sequenced in a study of shared clonotypes between healthy human individuals. Profiling relied on immunoSEQ multiplex PCR, and the TCRdb table lists in-frame clones only, not all of them. Of around 2.3 million clones in the sample, approximately 96% were seen once. The sequencing sample was made of naive CD4+ T cells sorted from blood. This sample's subset: CD45RA+ positively selected. The origin of the receptors is a man aged 18-30 years in good health.

This clone occurred once. The J gene is TRBJ2-2, the V gene TRBV11-2; 7 bases map to TRBD1. The CDR3 consists of 15 residues. V shed 0 bases, J shed 9 bases, and the junction held 7 bases outside the gene matches. Germline CDR1 and CDR2: SGHAT and FQNNGV. CDR3 in amino acids: CASSLDRGGARELFF. The CDR3 bases are TGTGCCAGCAGCTTAGATCGAGGGGGCGCGAGGGAGCTGTTTTTT.

As for this clone: Other DNA sequences in this sample translate to the same CDR3. The chain couples TRBV18 to TRBJ2-7; a weak D match, TRBD2 (6 bases). Germline CDR1 and CDR2: KGHSH and LQKENI. This CDR3 has 15 residues. Trimming cost V 3 bases and J 1 base, with 13 bases left between them. CDR3 amino acids: CASSPGGSGSYEQYF. CDR3 in DNA: TGTGCCAGCTCACCTGGAGGGAGTGGGTCCTACGAGCAGTACTTC.

The chain couples TRBV6-1 to TRBJ2-2; D unclear. This CDR3 is 17 amino acids long. The germline gives CDR1 MNHNS, CDR2 SASEGT. V lost 1 base and J 4 bases, leaving 16 bases between the germline ends. The CDR3 bases are TGTGCCAGCAGTGAAGGTTTTCGAATCTATACCACCGGGGAGCTGTTTTTT. This codes for CASSEGFRIYTTGELFF.

This chain links TRBV7-9 with TRBJ2-7; a weak D match, TRBD1 (5 bases). This CDR3 region has 13 residues. Per the germline V gene, CDR1 is SEHNR and CDR2 is FQNEAQ (reference sequence). The V end lost 5 bases, the J end lost 2 bases, and 10 bases lay between the germline ends. The CDR3 reads CASSGRVPYEQYF. CDR3 DNA sequence: TGTGCCAGCAGCGGCAGGGTCCCCTACGAGCAGTACTTC.

V is TRBV28 and J is TRBJ2-1; D might be TRBD2 (6 bases). This CDR3 comprises 15 residues. Trimming left V 6 bases short and J 6 bases short, with 18 bases between. Germline loops: CDR1 MDHEN, CDR2 SYDVKM. As DNA, the CDR3 is TGTGCCAGCAGGTTAGGAGGGAAATTTTCCAATGAGCAGTTCTTC. This encodes CASRLGGKFSNEQFF.

The chain combines TRBV15 with TRBJ1-5, with 7 positions matching TRBD1. Looked up from germline, CDR1 is LNHNV and CDR2 is YYDKDF (reference sequence). The CDR3 is made up of 17 amino acids. J was trimmed by 2 bases and V by 0 bases; bases with no gene match: 7. CDR3 coding DNA: TGTGCCACCAGCAGAGACCCGACCGGGACAGGCAATCAGCCCCAGCATTTT. Protein product: CATSRDPTGTGNQPQHF. The full variable domain, rest sourced from reference TRBV15 and TRBJ1-5, is DAMVIQNPRYQVTQFGKPVTLSCSQTLNHNVMYWYQQKSSQAPKLLFHYYDKDFNNEADTPDNFQSRRPNTSFCFLDIRSPGLGDTAMYLCATSRDPTGTGNQPQHFGDGTRLSIL.

This chain links TRBV11-2 with TRBJ2-7, with TRBD1 identical over 7 bases. The V segment lost 5 bases and the J segment 0 bases; nucleotides outside the gene matches: 10. There are 16 residues in the CDR3. Germline V CDR1 and CDR2: SGHAT, FQNNGV. CDR3: CASSKTGIGSSYEQYF. As DNA, the CDR3 is TGTGCCAGCAGCAAGACAGGGATCGGTAGCTCCTACGAGCAGTACTTC.

The CDR3 sequence is CASWRVKGEQFF. The DNA for the CDR3 is TGTGCCAGCTGGAGGGTGAAGGGCGAGCAGTTCTTC. The rearrangement uses TRBV6-5 and TRBJ2-1; D may be TRBD2 (6 bases). CDR1 is MNHEY, CDR2 SVGAGI, per germline. The V end was cut by 8 bases, the J end by 10 bases, with 15 bases between. The CDR3 has 12 residues.

The chain couples TRBV5-1 to TRBJ2-3, with TRBD2 matching over 8 bases. The CDR3 loop spans 14 amino acids. After removal of 6 bases from V and 5 bases from J, the junction contained 8 bases not matched to a gene. Germline V lookup: CDR1 SGHRS, CDR2 YFSETQ. The CDR3 here is CASTQTGGKDTQYF. For the CDR3, the DNA is TGCGCCAGCACCCAGACGGGGGGGAAAGATACGCAGTATTTT.

The chain links TRBV2 to TRBJ1-2, with D possibly matching TRBD1 (5 bases). V shed 3 bases and J shed 0 bases, with 8 bases lying between them. There are 14 residues in the CDR3. CDR1 is SNHLY, CDR2 FYNNEI, per germline. For the CDR3, the DNA is TGTGCCAGCAGTGAGACAGTGTCTAACTATGGCTACACCTTC. This sequence encodes CASSETVSNYGYTF.

The V call is TRBV10-1, the J call TRBJ2-1, with TRBD2 as a possible D gene (6 bases). This CDR3 contains 15 residues. V was shortened by 1 base and J by 8 bases, with 15 bases between the two germline ends. The germline V gene encodes CDR1 WNHNN and CDR2 SYGVQD (reference sequence). CDR3 protein: CASSELGGSLDEQFF. The CDR3 DNA reads as TGCGCCAGCAGTGAGTTGGGGGGTTCGTTGGATGAGCAGTTCTTC.

About this clone itself: The sample holds other DNA sequences that translate to the same CDR3. The rearrangement joins TRBV5-1 to TRBJ1-4; D gene ambiguous. From germline, CDR1 is SGHRS and CDR2 YFSETQ. The length of the CDR3 is 15 residues. V dropped 2 bases and J dropped 4 bases, with 12 bases sitting between them. This chain's CDR3 is CASSLDGTDNEKLFF. CDR3 coding DNA: TGCGCCAGCAGCTTAGACGGCACCGATAATGAAAAACTGTTTTTT.

This sequence joins TRBV4-3 and TRBJ2-7; 9 bases are shared with TRBD2. The CDR3 spans 16 residues. CDR1 and CDR2 from the germline V gene are LGHNA and YSLEER. The V and J ends lost 0 bases and 1 base, in that order; junction bases with no gene match: 4. The CDR3 bases are TGCGCCAGCAGCCAAGATTATACTAGCGGGTCCTACGAGCAGTACTTC. It translates to CASSQDYTSGSYEQYF.

The J gene is TRBJ1-6, the V gene TRBV4-1; 10 nucleotides match TRBD1. The CDR3 extends over 19 amino acids. V shed 0 bases and J 0 bases; nucleotides not matched to a gene: 5. In germline, CDR1 is MGHRA, CDR2 YSYEKL. CDR3 coding DNA: TGCGCCAGCAGCCAAGAACGGGGACAGGGGCGCTCCTATAATTCACCCCTCCACTTT. Its translation: CASSQERGQGRSYNSPLHF.

Points on this clone: Within the sample, other DNA sequences also encode this same CDR3. J is TRBJ2-5 and V is TRBV5-1, with 7 bases fitting TRBD1. V lost 2 bases to trimming and J lost 5 bases; unmatched junction nucleotides: 3. CDR1 SGHRS and CDR2 YFSETQ come from the germline V gene. The CDR3 runs 13 residues. The CDR3, as DNA: TGCGCCAGCAGCTTACAGGGGTGGGAGACCCAGTACTTC. It encodes CASSLQGWETQYF.

This clone was seen just once. This chain connects TRBV10-3 to TRBJ2-3; D uncertain. Germline CDR1 is ENHRY and CDR2 is SYGVKD. The CDR3 sequence is 12 residues long. The V end was cut by 7 bases, the J end by 0 bases, with 5 bases between. The CDR3 bases are TGTGCCATCAAACCTAGCACAGATACGCAGTATTTT. Protein: CAIKPSTDTQYF.

The V and J genes are TRBV6-5 and TRBJ1-1; perhaps TRBD1 as D (6 bases). The V and J ends lost 3 bases and 2 bases respectively, with 10 bases between them. This CDR3 is 14 amino acids long. Germline assignment: CDR1 MNHEY and CDR2 SVGAGI. The CDR3 region has the DNA TGTGCCAGCAGTTATACAGGGAGAAACACTGAAGCTTTCTTT. It is translated as CASSYTGRNTEAFF.

The V and J genes are TRBV19 and TRBJ2-5; no clear D. V lost 6 bases, J lost 2 bases, and 13 bases lay in between. The CDR3 is 14 amino acids. Germline V gene data show CDR1 as LNHDA and CDR2 as SQIVND (reference sequence). CDR3 bases: TGTGCCAGTAGCCATCAGACGAATCAAGAGACCCAGTACTTC. It translates to CASSHQTNQETQYF.

The V gene is TRBV28, the J gene TRBJ2-2; 10 bases map to TRBD2. The germline V gene has CDR1 MDHEN and CDR2 SYDVKM. The trim removed 5 bases at V and 7 bases at J, leaving 10 bases unmatched. This CDR3 spans 16 amino acids. CDR3 sequence: CASSITSGNFGGELFF. The CDR3 coding sequence is TGTGCCAGCAGTATAACTAGCGGGAACTTTGGCGGGGAGCTGTTTTTT. The full variable domain, rest sourced from reference TRBV28 and TRBJ2-2, is DVKVTQSSRYLVKRTGEKVFLECVQDMDHENMFWYRQDPGLGLRLIYFSYDVKMKEKGDIPEGYSVSREKKERFSLILESASTNQTSMYLCASSITSGNFGGELFFGEGSRLTVL.

The chain couples TRBV11-2 to TRBJ2-3, with 11 bases lining up with TRBD2. The CDR3 sequence is 17 residues long. V trimming: 4 bases; J trimming: 0 bases; junction bases outside the gene matches: 6. The germline V gene encodes CDR1 SGHAT and CDR2 FQNNGV. CDR3 protein: CASSSRLAGISTDTQYF. The CDR3 DNA is TGTGCCAGCAGCTCCCGACTAGCGGGAATAAGCACAGATACGCAGTATTTT.

This chain uses TRBV5-4 with TRBJ1-1, with D tentatively TRBD1 (6 bases). Trimming shortened V by 0 bases and J by 3 bases, and 9 bases separated the two germline ends. CDR1 and CDR2 from the germline V gene are SGHNT and YYREEE (reference sequence). This CDR3 contains 14 residues. The CDR3 bases are TGTGCCAGCAGCTTGGACAGGGAGTACACTGAAGCTTTCTTT. Encoded protein: CASSLDREYTEAFF.

The V and J genes are TRBV7-2 and TRBJ1-5; no firm D call. Per the germline V gene, CDR1 is SGHTA and CDR2 is FQGNSA. The CDR3 sequence is 14 residues long. The V end was cut by 5 bases, the J end by 7 bases, with 15 bases between. The CDR3 DNA reads TGTGCCAGCAGCAGGTGGCCAGGAGAACAGCCCCAGCATTTT. Encoded protein: CASSRWPGEQPQHF.

The rearrangement links TRBV10-3 to TRBJ2-7; the D call may be TRBD1 or TRBD2 (5 bases each). The ends were cut back, 3 bases at V and 4 bases at J, with 10 bases in the middle. Germline V gene sequence: CDR1 ENHRY, CDR2 SYGVKD. The CDR3 has 13 amino acids. CDR3 in DNA: TGTGCCATCAGTGATAGAGGGGCTTACGAGCAGTACTTC. It is translated as CAISDRGAYEQYF.

The chain joins TRBV2 to TRBJ1-6, with D perhaps TRBD1 (6 bases). This CDR3 spans 12 amino acids. Germline V lookup: CDR1 SNHLY, CDR2 FYNNEI. V was pared by 1 base and J by 19 bases, with 14 bases between. Here the CDR3 DNA reads TGTGCCAGCAGTGAAGGTGGGGCAGGGGTTCACTTT. As protein: CASSEGGAGVHF.

In regard to this clone: Within the sample, other DNA sequences also encode this same CDR3. V and J are TRBV5-1 and TRBJ2-7; D tentatively fits TRBD1 or TRBD2 (5 bases each). CDR1 is SGHRS, CDR2 YFSETQ, per germline. The CDR3 has 14 residues. V lost 4 bases and J 0 bases, leaving 11 bases between the germline ends. The CDR3 DNA reads TGCGCCAGCAGCCTAGAGGGGAGCTCCTACGAGCAGTACTTC. This sequence encodes CASSLEGSSYEQYF.

A single count supports this clone. The J gene is TRBJ2-3, the V gene TRBV7-9; 7 bases are shared with TRBD1. The germline CDR1 and CDR2 sequences are SEHNR and FQNEAQ (reference sequence). CDR3 length: 16 amino acids. Trimming removed 7 bases from V and 2 bases from J; junction bases left unmatched: 12. The CDR3 DNA is TGTGCCAGCAACCCAGTGGACAGGCAAAACACAGATACGCAGTATTTT. Its translation is CASNPVDRQNTDTQYF. The variable domain in full, completed from reference TRBV7-9 and TRBJ2-3, reads DTGVSQNPRHKITKRGQNVTFRCDPISEHNRLYWYRQTLGQGPEFLTYFQNEAQLEKSRLLSDRFSAERPKGSFSTLEIQRTEQGDSAMYLCASNPVDRQNTDTQYFGPGTRLTVL.